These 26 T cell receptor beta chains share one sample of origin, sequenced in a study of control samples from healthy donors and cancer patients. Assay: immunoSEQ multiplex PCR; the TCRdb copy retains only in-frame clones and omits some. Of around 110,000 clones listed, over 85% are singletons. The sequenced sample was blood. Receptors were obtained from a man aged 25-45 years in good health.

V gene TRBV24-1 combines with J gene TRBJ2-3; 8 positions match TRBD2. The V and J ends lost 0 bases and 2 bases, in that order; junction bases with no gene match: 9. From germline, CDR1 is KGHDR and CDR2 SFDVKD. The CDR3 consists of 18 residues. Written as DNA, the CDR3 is TGTGCCACCAGTGATTTGGCCCCGACTAGCGCGGACACAGATACGCAGTATTTT. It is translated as CATSDLAPTSADTDTQYF.

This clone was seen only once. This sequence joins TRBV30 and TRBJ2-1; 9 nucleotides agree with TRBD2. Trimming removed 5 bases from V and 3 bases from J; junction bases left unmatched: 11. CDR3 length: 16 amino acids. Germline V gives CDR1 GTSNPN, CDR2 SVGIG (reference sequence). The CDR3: CAWDLRPREGYNEQFF. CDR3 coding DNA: TGTGCCTGGGACTTAAGACCGCGGGAGGGCTACAATGAGCAGTTCTTC.

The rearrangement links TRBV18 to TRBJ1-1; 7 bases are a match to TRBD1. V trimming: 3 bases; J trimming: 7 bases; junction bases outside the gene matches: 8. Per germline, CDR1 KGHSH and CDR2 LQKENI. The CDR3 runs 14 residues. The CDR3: CASSPSIGDSEAFF. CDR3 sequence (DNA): TGTGCCAGCTCACCTAGTATTGGGGACAGTGAAGCTTTCTTT.

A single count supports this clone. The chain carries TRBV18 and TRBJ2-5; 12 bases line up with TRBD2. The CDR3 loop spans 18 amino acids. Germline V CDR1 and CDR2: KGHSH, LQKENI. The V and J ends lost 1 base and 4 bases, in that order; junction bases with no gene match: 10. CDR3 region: CASSPRGLAGIRSETQYF. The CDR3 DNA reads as TGTGCCAGCTCACCACGGGGACTAGCGGGTATACGCTCAGAGACCCAGTACTTC.

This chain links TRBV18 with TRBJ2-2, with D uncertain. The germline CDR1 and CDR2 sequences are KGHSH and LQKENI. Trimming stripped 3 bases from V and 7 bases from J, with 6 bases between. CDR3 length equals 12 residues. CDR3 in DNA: TGTGCCAGCTCACCCGACCGCGGGGAGCTGTTTTTT. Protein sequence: CASSPDRGELFF.

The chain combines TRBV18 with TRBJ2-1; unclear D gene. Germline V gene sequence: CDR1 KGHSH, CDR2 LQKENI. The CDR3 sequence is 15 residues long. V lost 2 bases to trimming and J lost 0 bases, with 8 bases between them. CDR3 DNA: TGTGCCAGCTCACCAGATCTTAGCTCCTACAATGAGCAGTTCTTC. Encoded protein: CASSPDLSSYNEQFF.

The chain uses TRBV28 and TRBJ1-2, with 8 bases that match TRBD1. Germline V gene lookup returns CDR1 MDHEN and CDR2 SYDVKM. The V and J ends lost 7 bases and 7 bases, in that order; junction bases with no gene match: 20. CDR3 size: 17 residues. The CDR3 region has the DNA TGTGCCAGCATTACATCGCCGAGGACAGGGTCAAGGGGTGGCTACACCTTC. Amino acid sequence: CASITSPRTGSRGGYTF.

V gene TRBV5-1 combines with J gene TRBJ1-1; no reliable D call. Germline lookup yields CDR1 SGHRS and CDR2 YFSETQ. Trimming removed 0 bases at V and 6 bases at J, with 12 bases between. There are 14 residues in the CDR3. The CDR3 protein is CASSLGALGAEAFF. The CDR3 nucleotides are TGCGCCAGCAGCTTGGGAGCCCTGGGCGCTGAAGCTTTCTTT.

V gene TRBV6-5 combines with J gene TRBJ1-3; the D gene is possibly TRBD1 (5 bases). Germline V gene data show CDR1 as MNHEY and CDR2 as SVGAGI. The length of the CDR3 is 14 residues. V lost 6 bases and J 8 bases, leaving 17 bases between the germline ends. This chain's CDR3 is CASSPGWVRDTIYF. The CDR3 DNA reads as TGTGCCAGCAGCCCAGGGTGGGTTAGGGACACCATATATTTT.

The CDR3 DNA reads as TGCGCCAGCAGGAGGGGGGTCGGCCAGCCCCAGCATTTT. It specifies CASRRGVGQPQHF. This sequence joins TRBV10-2 and TRBJ1-5, with D possibly TRBD1 on 6 matching bases. The length of the CDR3 is 13 residues. Germline V lookup: CDR1 WSHSY, CDR2 SAAADI. V gave up 6 bases and J gave up 7 bases, with 13 bases separating them.

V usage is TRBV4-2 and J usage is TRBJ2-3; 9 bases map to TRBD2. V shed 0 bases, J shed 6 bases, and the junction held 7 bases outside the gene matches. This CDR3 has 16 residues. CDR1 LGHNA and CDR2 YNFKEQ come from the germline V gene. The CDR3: CASSQEGLAGSDTQYF. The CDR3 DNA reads TGTGCCAGCAGCCAAGAAGGGCTAGCGGGGTCTGATACGCAGTATTTT.

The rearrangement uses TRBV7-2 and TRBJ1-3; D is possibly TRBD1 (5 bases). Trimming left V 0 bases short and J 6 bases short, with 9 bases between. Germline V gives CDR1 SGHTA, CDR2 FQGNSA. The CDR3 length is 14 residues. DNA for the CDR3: TGTGCCAGCAGCTTAGCGCAGGGTTTAAACACCATATATTTT. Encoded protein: CASSLAQGLNTIYF.

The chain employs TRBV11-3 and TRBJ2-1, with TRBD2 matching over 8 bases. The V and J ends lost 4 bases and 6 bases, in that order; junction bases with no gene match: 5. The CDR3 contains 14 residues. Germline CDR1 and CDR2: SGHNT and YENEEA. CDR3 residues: CASSSPGTSNEQFF. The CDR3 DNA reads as TGTGCCAGCAGCTCGCCCGGGACTAGCAATGAGCAGTTCTTC.

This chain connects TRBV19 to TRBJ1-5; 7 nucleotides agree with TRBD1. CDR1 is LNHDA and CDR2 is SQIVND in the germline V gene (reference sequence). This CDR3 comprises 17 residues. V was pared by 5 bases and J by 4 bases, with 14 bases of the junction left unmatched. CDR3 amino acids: CASSRSRGGAGNQPQHF. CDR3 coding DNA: TGTGCCAGTAGTCGTTCTAGAGGGGGCGCGGGAAATCAGCCCCAGCATTTT.

CDR3 bases: TGTGCCAGCAGTTCGCCCGCCGGGACAGTAGACAATGAGCAGTTCTTC. Its protein product is CASSSPAGTVDNEQFF. The chain links TRBV28 to TRBJ2-1; TRBD1 matches 7 bases. This CDR3 is built from 16 residues. Germline V gives CDR1 MDHEN, CDR2 SYDVKM. Trimming at V came to 4 bases and at J to 5 bases, leaving 11 bases not matched to a gene. The full variable domain, rest sourced from reference TRBV28 and TRBJ2-1, is DVKVTQSSRYLVKRTGEKVFLECVQDMDHENMFWYRQDPGLGLRLIYFSYDVKMKEKGDIPEGYSVSREKKERFSLILESASTNQTSMYLCASSSPAGTVDNEQFFGPGTRLTVL.

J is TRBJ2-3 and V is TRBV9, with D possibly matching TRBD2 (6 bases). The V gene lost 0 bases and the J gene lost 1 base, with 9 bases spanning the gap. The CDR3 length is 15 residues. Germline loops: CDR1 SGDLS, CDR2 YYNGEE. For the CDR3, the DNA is TGTGCCAGCAGCGTAGGGGCTAGCGGCACAGATACGCAGTATTTT. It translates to CASSVGASGTDTQYF.

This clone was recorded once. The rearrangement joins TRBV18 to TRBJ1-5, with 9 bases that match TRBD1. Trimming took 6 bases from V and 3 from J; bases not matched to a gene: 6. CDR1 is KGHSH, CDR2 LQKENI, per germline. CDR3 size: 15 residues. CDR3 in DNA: TGTGCCAGCTCGCGGGACAGGGTCGACAATCAGCCCCAGCATTTT. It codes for CASSRDRVDNQPQHF.

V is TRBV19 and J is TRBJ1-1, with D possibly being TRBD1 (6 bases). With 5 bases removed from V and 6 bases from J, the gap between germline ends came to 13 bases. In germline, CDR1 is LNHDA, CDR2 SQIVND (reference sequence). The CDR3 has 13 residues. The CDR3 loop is CASSQVRGAEAFF. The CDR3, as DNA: TGTGCCAGTAGTCAGGTCAGGGGCGCTGAAGCTTTCTTT.

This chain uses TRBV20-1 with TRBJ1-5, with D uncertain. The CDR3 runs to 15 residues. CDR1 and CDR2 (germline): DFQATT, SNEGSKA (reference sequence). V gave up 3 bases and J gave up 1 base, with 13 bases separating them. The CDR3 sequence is CSASLSSRSNQPQHF. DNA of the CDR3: TGCAGTGCTAGTTTGTCATCGAGGAGCAATCAGCCCCAGCATTTT.

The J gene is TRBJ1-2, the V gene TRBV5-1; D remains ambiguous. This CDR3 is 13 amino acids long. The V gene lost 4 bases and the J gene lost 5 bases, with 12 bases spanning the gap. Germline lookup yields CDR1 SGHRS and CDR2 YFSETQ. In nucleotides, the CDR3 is TGCGCCAGCAGCCTCCCCACGGAATATGGCTACACCTTC. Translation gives CASSLPTEYGYTF.

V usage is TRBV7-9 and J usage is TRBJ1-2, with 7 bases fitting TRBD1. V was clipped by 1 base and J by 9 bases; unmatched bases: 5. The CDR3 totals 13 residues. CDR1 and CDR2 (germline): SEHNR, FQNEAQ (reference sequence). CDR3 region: CASSLDRGMSYTF. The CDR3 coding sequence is TGTGCCAGCAGCTTAGACAGGGGAATGAGCTACACCTTC.

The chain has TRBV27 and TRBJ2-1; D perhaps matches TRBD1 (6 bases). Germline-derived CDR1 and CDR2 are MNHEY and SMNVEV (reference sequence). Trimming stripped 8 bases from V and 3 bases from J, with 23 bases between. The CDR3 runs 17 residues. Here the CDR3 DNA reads TGTGCCAGCTCCGATAGCCGTAGGGCAGGGGACTACAATGAGCAGTTCTTC. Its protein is CASSDSRRAGDYNEQFF.

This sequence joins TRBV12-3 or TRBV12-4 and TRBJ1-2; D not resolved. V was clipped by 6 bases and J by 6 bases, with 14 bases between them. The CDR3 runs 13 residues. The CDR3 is CASSLVEMDGYTF. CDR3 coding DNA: TGTGCCAGCAGCCTGGTAGAAATGGATGGCTACACCTTC.

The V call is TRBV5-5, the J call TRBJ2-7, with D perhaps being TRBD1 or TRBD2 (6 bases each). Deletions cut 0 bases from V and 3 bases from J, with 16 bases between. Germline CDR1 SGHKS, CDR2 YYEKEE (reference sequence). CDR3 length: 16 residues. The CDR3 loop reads CASSLGADGGLYEQYF. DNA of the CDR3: TGTGCCAGCAGCTTGGGGGCCGATGGGGGGCTCTACGAGCAGTACTTC. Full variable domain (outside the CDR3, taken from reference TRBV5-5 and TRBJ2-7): DAGVTQSPTHLIKTRGQQVTLRCSPISGHKSVSWYQQVLGQGPQFIFQYYEKEERGRGNFPDRFSARQFPNYSSELNVNALLLGDSALYLCASSLGADGGLYEQYFGPGTRLTVT.

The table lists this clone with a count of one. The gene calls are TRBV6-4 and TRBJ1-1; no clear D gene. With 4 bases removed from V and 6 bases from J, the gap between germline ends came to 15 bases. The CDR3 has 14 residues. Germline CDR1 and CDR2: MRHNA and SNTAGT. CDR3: CASSASRELAEAFF. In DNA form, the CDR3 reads TGTGCCAGCAGTGCGTCTCGGGAATTGGCTGAAGCTTTCTTT.

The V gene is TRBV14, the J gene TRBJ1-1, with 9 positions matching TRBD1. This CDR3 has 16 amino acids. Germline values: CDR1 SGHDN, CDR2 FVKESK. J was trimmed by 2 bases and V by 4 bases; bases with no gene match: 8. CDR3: CASSRHRDRVNTEAFF. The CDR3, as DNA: TGTGCCAGCAGCCGCCACCGGGACAGGGTAAACACTGAAGCTTTCTTT.